This record looks at one T cell receptor beta chain sequence and its context. Its target is not known. Clones were read by immunoSEQ multiplex PCR, and TCRdb kept only the in-frame ones, dropping some. The data show around 100,000 clones, with approximately 88% seen just once and around 15% held by the top ten. CDR3 size: 13 residues. The germline CDR1 and CDR2 sequences are SGHNT and YENEEA. V dropped 1 base and J dropped 8 bases, with 11 bases sitting between them. This entry is derived from a study of T cell responses to AZD1222 COVID-19 vaccine. Whole-study findings and limits: Clonal diversity was possibly underestimated; the donors were predominantly white British and more often female. At study baseline, merely about 6 AZD1222 recipients were seropositive. Scientists sampled the repertoires only once the peak T cell response had passed. Reportedly, nearly half of unique spike TCRs recognized epitopes outside B.1.351/B.1.1.7 mutations.

Sequencing was performed on peripheral blood, taken on day 0 of AZD1222 vaccination. The rearrangement uses TRBV11-3 and TRBJ1-1, with no clear D. The source of this sequence is an adult in good health. The CDR3 bases are TGTGCCAGCAGCTTAGGCGCAGGTGGGGAAGCTTTCTTT. As protein: CASSLGAGGEAFF.